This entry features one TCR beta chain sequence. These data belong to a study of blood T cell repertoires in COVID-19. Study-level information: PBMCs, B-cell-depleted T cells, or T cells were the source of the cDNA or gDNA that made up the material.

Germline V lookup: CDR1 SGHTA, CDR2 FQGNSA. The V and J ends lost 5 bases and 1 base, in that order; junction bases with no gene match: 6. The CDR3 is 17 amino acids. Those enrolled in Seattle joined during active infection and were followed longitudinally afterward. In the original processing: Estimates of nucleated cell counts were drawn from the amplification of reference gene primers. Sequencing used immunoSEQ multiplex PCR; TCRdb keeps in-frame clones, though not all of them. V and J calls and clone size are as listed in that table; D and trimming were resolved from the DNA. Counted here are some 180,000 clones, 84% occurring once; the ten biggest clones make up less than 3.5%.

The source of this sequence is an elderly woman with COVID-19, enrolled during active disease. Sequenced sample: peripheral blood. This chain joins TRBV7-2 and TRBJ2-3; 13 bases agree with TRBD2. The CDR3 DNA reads TGTGCCAGCAGCCGCGGACTAGCGGGGGCCGGCACAGATACGCAGTATTTT. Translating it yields CASSRGLAGAGTDTQYF.